This T cell receptor (beta chain) was found in a study of T cells of healthy individuals. V was cut by 0 bases and J by 1 base, with 9 bases left in between. CDR3 size: 14 residues. The germline V gene has CDR1 DFQATT and CDR2 SNEGSKA (reference sequence). TCRdb itself ran the 5' RACE reads through MiXCR, one entry per CDR3 protein. This table holds nearly 100,000 distinct CDR3 sequences, approximately 15% found once. The sequence came from a human donor in good health. The chain carries TRBV20-1 and TRBJ1-1; no definite D call. The DNA for the CDR3 is TGCAGTGCTAGAGAAAGCGGTCCGAACACTGAAGCTTTCTTT. Amino acids: CSARESGPNTEAFF.